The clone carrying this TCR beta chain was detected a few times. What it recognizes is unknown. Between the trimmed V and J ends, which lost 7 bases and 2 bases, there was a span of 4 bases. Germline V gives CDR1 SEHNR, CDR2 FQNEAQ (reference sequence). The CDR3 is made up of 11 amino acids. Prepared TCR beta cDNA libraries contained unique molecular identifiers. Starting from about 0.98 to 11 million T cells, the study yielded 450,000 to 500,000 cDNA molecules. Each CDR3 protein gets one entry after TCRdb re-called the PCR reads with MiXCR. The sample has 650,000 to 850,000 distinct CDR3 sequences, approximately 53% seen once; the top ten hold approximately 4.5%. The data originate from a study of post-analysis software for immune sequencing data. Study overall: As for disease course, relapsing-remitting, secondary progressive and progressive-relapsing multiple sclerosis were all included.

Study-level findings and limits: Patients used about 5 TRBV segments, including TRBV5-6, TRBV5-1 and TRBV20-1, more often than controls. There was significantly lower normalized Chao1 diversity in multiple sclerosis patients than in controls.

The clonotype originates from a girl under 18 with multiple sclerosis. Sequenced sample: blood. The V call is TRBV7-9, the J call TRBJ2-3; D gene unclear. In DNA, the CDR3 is TGTGCCAGCACTTCCACAGATACGCAGTATTTT. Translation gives CASTSTDTQYF.